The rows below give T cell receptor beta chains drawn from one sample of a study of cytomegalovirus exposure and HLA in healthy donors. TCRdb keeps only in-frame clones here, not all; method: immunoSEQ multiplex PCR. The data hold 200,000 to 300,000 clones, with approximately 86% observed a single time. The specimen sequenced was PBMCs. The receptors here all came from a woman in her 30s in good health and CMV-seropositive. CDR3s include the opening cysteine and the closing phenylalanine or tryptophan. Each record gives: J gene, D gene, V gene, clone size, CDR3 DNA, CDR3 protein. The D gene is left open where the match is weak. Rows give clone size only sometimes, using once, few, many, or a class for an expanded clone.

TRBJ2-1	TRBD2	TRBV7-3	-	TGTGCCAGCAGCCCAGGAGCGGGAAACTGGGAGCAGTTCTTC	CASSPGAGNWEQFF
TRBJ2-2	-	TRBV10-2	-	TGCGCCAGCAGTGACAGGGTCACCGGGGAGCTGTTTTTT	CASSDRVTGELFF
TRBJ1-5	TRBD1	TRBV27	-	TGTGCCAGCAGTTCCCCCGGACAGGGTGATCAGCCCCAGCATTTT	CASSSPGQGDQPQHF
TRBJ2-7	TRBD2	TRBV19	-	TGTGCCAGTAGTATGGCTAGCGGGACCTACGAGCAGTACTTC	CASSMASGTYEQYF
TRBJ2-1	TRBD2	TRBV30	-	TGTGCCTGGAGTGTACTAGCGGGAGAGCATGAGCAGTTCTTC	CAWSVLAGEHEQFF
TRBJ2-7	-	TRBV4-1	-	TGCGCCAGCAGCCAAAGAGATCTAGCGCGGCACGAGCAGTACTTC	CASSQRDLARHEQYF
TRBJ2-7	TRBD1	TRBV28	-	TGTGCCAGCTTGGCTGTCGGGGCAGGGGGCATCGGCGAGCAGTACTTC	CASLAVGAGGIGEQYF
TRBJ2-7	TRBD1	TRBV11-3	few	TGTGCCAGCAGCTTAGGGACAGGTCGGACCTACGAGCAGTACTTC	CASSLGTGRTYEQYF
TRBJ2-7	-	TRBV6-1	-	TGTGCCAGCAGATTAACCGGGTCCGCCTACGAGCAGTACTTC	CASRLTGSAYEQYF
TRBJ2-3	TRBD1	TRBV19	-	TGTGCCAGTAGCCCTAGACAGGGGTCCACAGATACGCAGTATTTT	CASSPRQGSTDTQYF
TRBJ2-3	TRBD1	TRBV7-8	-	TGTGCCAGCAGCTCACAGGGGCGTTTGGTAGATACGCAGTATTTT	CASSSQGRLVDTQYF
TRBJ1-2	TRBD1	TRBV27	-	TGTGCCAGCAGACCCGGGACAGGGCCCTATGGCTACACCTTC	CASRPGTGPYGYTF
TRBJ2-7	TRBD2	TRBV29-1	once	TGCAGCGTCCAGACTAGCGGGAGCTACGAGCAGTACTTC	CSVQTSGSYEQYF
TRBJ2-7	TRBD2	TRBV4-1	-	TGCGCCAGCAGCCAAGGGACTAGCGGGAGATTCGGAGAGCAGTACTTC	CASSQGTSGRFGEQYF